This paragraph reports one TCR beta chain. Its specificity is unknown. This CDR3 has 15 amino acids. The germline CDR1 and CDR2 sequences are SGDLS and YYNGEE. Trimming left V 0 bases short and J 2 bases short, with 9 bases between. This sample was included in a study of T cell responses to AZD1222 COVID-19 vaccine. Study results and limitations: Donors were largely white British and mainly female; clonal diversity was possibly underestimated. It was only after the peak T cell response that any repertoires were sampled. The study found Spike-specific TCR breadth and depth rose after two AZD1222 doses.

Data came from immunoSEQ multiplex PCR; TCRdb stores just in-frame clones and leaves some out. Here the sample spans 100,000 to 150,000 clones, about 82% being singletons. The source was peripheral blood, collected 28 days after the second dose of the MenACWY control vaccine. The TCR was taken from an adult who received the MenACWY meningococcal vaccine as a control. This chain links TRBV9 with TRBJ1-3; possibly TRBD1 for D (6 bases). Written as DNA, the CDR3 is TGTGCCAGCAGCGTAGAGGGGGGGCCTGGAAACACCATATATTTT. Translation gives CASSVEGGPGNTIYF. Based on the CDR3 plus reference TRBV9 and TRBJ1-3, the full variable domain is DSGVTQTPKHLITATGQRVTLRCSPRSGDLSVYWYQQSLDQGLQFLIQYYNGEERAKGNILERFSAQQFPDLHSELNLSSLELGDSALYFCASSVEGGPGNTIYFGEGSWLTVV.